The 14 T cell receptor beta chains listed next were all sequenced from one sample in a study of T cell clonality in common variable immunodeficiency. Broader study findings: Fewer deletions and N-nucleotide insertions were reportedly seen in common variable immunodeficiency TCR beta sequences.

These TCRs' antigens remain unknown. Generated by immunoSEQ multiplex PCR, the TCRdb table keeps only in-frame clones and is missing some. There are 32,000 or so clones in the sample, none observed a single time. Sequenced: peripheral blood mononuclear cells. These receptor sequences come from a human donor with common variable immunodeficiency.

This clone came up many times. The CDR3 sequence is CSVYPQAAGTEAFF. The DNA read from the CDR3 is TGCAGCGTGTATCCACAGGCCGCCGGGACTGAA. This sequence joins TRBV29-1 and TRBJ1-1, with D possibly matching TRBD1 (5 bases). The read ends 3 residues early relative to the CDR3; the germline J gene fills the gap. The CDR3 is 14 residues long. Germline CDR1 reads SQVTM; CDR2 reads ANQGSEA. The V end was cut by 6 bases, the J end by 5 bases, with 19 bases between.

For this clone: Mismatch with germline at one junction end may stem from a read error. The CDR3 is cut off 3 residues early in the read; its end comes from the germline J gene. The V and J genes are TRBV18 and TRBJ1-6, with TRBD1 identical over 7 bases. CDR1 and CDR2 (germline): KGHSH, LQKENI. The CDR3 runs to 14 residues. CDR3 DNA, as far as it was read: TGTGCCAGCTCACCCGGACAGGATAAGTCACCC. Amino acids: CASSPGQDKSP. The full CDR3 is CASSPGQDKSPLHF.

This clone was seen more than once but under ten times. Read data end 3 residues before the CDR3 end; the end is taken from the germline J gene. The chain recombines TRBV18 with TRBJ1-5; weak D call: TRBD1 (5 bases). The CDR3 spans 16 residues. CDR1 and CDR2 (germline): KGHSH, LQKENI. Trimming shortened V by 5 bases and J by 5 bases, and 19 bases separated the two germline ends. The CDR3 DNA, read in part, is TGTGCCAGCTCAACGGGGGGGGGTAGTGGATATCAGCCC. Translation: CASSTGGGSGYQP. The whole CDR3 region reads CASSTGGGSGYQPQHF.

About this clone itself: Read coverage stops 3 residues before the CDR3 terminus; the germline J gene supplies the remainder. The chain has TRBV2 and TRBJ2-5; 8 bases agree with TRBD2. Germline-derived CDR1 and CDR2 are SNHLY and FYNNEI. The trim removed 4 bases at V and 5 bases at J, leaving 6 bases unmatched. This CDR3 is 14 amino acids long. Partial CDR3 DNA: TGTGCCAGCAGTGGTACCCTAGCGGGCGAGACC. Translation: CASSGTLAGET. In full, the CDR3 reads CASSGTLAGETQYF.

This clone has a count of ten or more. Read data end 3 residues before the CDR3 end; the end is taken from the germline J gene. The chain joins TRBV11-2 to TRBJ1-6, with D perhaps matching TRBD1 (5 bases). The CDR3 is made up of 11 amino acids. Trimming pared 3 bases from V and 11 bases from J, leaving 5 bases between. Germline V gene sequence: CDR1 SGHAT, CDR2 FQNNGV. CDR3 DNA, as far as it was read: TGTGCCAGCAGCTTGGGGCCACCC. Amino acid sequence: CASSLGPP. The whole CDR3 protein reads CASSLGPPLHF.

This clone was counted many times. Read data end 3 residues before the CDR3 end; the end is taken from the germline J gene. The chain couples TRBV5-4 to TRBJ2-5; 8 positions agree with TRBD2. The CDR3 covers 14 residues. J gave up 1 base and V 1 base, and 0 bases lay outside the gene matches. Germline CDR1 SGHNT, CDR2 YYREEE (reference sequence). The CDR3 loop is CASSLRGGQETQYF. CDR3 DNA (partial): TGTGCCAGCAGCTTGCGGGGGGGCCAAGAGACC.

This clone came up many times. From the germline J gene comes the end of the CDR3, since the read stops 3 residues before it. V is TRBV18 and J is TRBJ1-2; perhaps TRBD1 as D (5 bases). The CDR3 runs 12 residues. Per the germline V gene, CDR1 is KGHSH and CDR2 is LQKENI. Trimming pared 2 bases from V and 6 bases from J, leaving 7 bases between. The part of the CDR3 DNA that was read is TGTGCCAGCTCACCAGGCAGGGATGGC. Its protein is CASSPGRDG. The CDR3 reads in full as CASSPGRDGYTF.

In its sample, this clone was seen many times. The observed sequence ends 3 residues before the CDR3 terminus, with the missing tail filled in from the germline J gene. V usage is TRBV6-1 and J usage is TRBJ2-6; D is perhaps TRBD1 (6 bases). V dropped 2 bases and J dropped 2 bases, with 13 bases sitting between them. There are 17 residues in the CDR3. Germline lookup yields CDR1 MNHNS and CDR2 SASEGT. The CDR3 protein is CASSEQGWAAGANVLTF. The part of the CDR3 DNA that was read is TGTGCCAGCAGTGAACAGGGGTGGGCGGCTGGGGCCAACGTC.

This clone was observed many times. Read data end 3 residues before the CDR3 end; the end is taken from the germline J gene. The chain combines TRBV7-8 with TRBJ1-4, with a possible D match to TRBD1 (5 bases). The V end was cut by 1 base, the J end by 5 bases, with 11 bases between. Germline V gene data show CDR1 as SGHVS and CDR2 as FQNEAQ. CDR3 length: 15 amino acids. The CDR3 spells CASSLEGSLNEKLFF. The part of the CDR3 DNA that was read is TGTGCCAGCAGCTTAGAGGGGTCCTTAAATGAAAAA. Together with reference TRBV7-8 and TRBJ1-4, the CDR3 gives the full variable domain: GAGVSQSPRYKVAKRGQDVALRCDPISGHVSLFWYQQALGQGPEFLTYFQNEAQLDKSGLPSDRFFAERPEGSVSTLKIQRTQQEDSAVYLCASSLEGSLNEKLFFGSGTQLSVL.

This clone was recorded at least ten times. The read falls 3 residues short of the CDR3 end, and the missing part is taken from the germline J gene. The rearrangement links TRBV19 to TRBJ2-2; D gene ambiguous. The CDR3 spans 14 residues. V lost 7 bases and J 0 bases, leaving 9 bases between the germline ends. CDR1 is LNHDA, CDR2 SQIVND, per germline (reference sequence). CDR3 protein: CASTGDANTGELFF. The DNA read from the CDR3 is TGTGCCAGTACAGGCGACGCGAACACCGGGGAG.

With regard to this clone: The read is 3 residues too short to cover the CDR3 end, so that end is filled in from the germline J gene. The chain carries TRBV7-9 and TRBJ1-6; 9 bases fit TRBD1. The J segment lost 10 bases and the V segment lost 5 bases, leaving 6 bases of the junction unmatched. The germline V gene encodes CDR1 SEHNR and CDR2 FQNEAQ (reference sequence). The CDR3 consists of 14 residues. CDR3 DNA (partial): TGTGCCAGCAGCGAACAGGGGGCTCAATCACCC. Translating gives CASSEQGAQSP. The entire CDR3 is CASSEQGAQSPLHF. The full variable domain, completed using reference TRBV7-9 and TRBJ1-6, is DTGVSQNPRHKITKRGQNVTFRCDPISEHNRLYWYRQTLGQGPEFLTYFQNEAQLEKSRLLSDRFSAERPKGSFSTLEIQRTEQGDSAMYLCASSEQGAQSPLHFGNGTRLTVT.

This clone was detected only a few times. The missing CDR3 end, 3 residues past where the read stops, is filled in from the germline J gene. This chain joins TRBV2 and TRBJ1-5, with D tentatively TRBD1 (5 bases). V was clipped by 6 bases and J by 6 bases, with 24 bases between them. The V gene's germline CDR1 is SNHLY and CDR2 FYNNEI. The CDR3 is 17 residues long. CDR3 sequence: CASSAGGSGLMSQPQHF. Incomplete CDR3 DNA: TGTGCCAGCAGCGCCGGGGGGTCGGGACTTATGTCTCAGCCC.

In this sample, this clone turned up a few times. The sequenced fragment ends 3 residues before the CDR3 boundary, so the rest is inferred from the germline J gene. V and J are TRBV7-7 and TRBJ2-5, with 8 bases aligning to TRBD2. Losses at the gene ends were 3 bases for V and 2 bases for J; bases not matched to a gene: 2. The germline V gene encodes CDR1 SSHAT and CDR2 FNYEAQ (reference sequence). CDR3 length: 14 amino acids. The CDR3 spells CASSLTGGQETQYF. Partial CDR3 DNA: TGTGCCAGCAGCTTGACGGGGGGGCAAGAGACC.

The table lists this clone with a few counts. Read data end 3 residues before the CDR3 end; the end is taken from the germline J gene. The chain links TRBV10-2 to TRBJ2-1; TRBD2 aligns across 10 bases. CDR1 is WSHSY and CDR2 is SAAADI in the germline V gene. The CDR3 has 15 residues. J lost 1 base, V lost 5 bases, and 2 bases had no gene match. Partial CDR3 DNA: TGCGCCAGCAGTACTAGCGGGGTTTCCTACAATGAG. Translating gives CASSTSGVSYNE. The entire CDR3 reads CASSTSGVSYNEQFF.